This T cell receptor (beta chain) was found in a study of T cells in localized non-small cell lung cancer. Study-wide findings and caveats: Compared with tumor, uninvolved adjacent lung displayed greater T cell clonality, ranking highest overall. Among the top 100 tumor clones, a median approximately 60 appeared in adjacent lung. The tumor had only one region sequenced, so heterogeneity remains possible. A denser population of T cells in blood accompanied longer overall survival.

TCRdb's table, derived via immunoSEQ multiplex PCR, lists solely in-frame clones and lacks some. The sample contains over 20,000 clones, approximately 92% of which appear only once. As to this clone: The target antigen is unknown.

Germline V gives CDR1 SGHRS, CDR2 YFSETQ. V shed 0 bases and J shed 8 bases, with 12 bases lying between them. The CDR3 covers 15 residues. The gene calls are TRBV5-1 and TRBJ1-6; perhaps TRBD1 as D (5 bases). The sample consisted of peripheral blood, taken before any cancer treatment. The clonotype was recovered from a man between 40 and 69 years old with stage III squamous cell lung carcinoma. This CDR3 is CASSLAGTAYSPLHF. The CDR3 DNA is TGCGCCAGCAGCTTGGCCGGGACTGCTTATTCACCCCTCCACTTT.